This T cell receptor beta chain was observed in a study of T-cell memory formation after mild COVID-19. Background on the study: TCR clusters were largely donor specific. Study-level findings and limits: Day 15 to 85 contractors were CD4/CD8 balanced; later expanders leaned CD4+. For contracting clones, CD4+ ones sat mainly in CM and EM, CD8+ in EMRA. Confirmation of SARS-CoV-2 specificity was lacking for second-wave clones peaking day 37.

In the case of this clonotype: Its antigen is undetermined.

Each CDR3 protein gets one entry after TCRdb re-called the 5' RACE reads with MiXCR. The data contain fewer than 150,000 distinct CDR3 sequences, 15% to 20% of them singletons. Germline V gene sequence: CDR1 SGHRS, CDR2 YFSETQ. This CDR3 region has 15 residues. With 0 bases clipped from V and 5 bases from J, the junction kept 7 bases outside the gene matches. The receptor comes from a man aged 18 to 35 who had mild COVID-19 (a few samples of this study predate the infection). Cell type and time point are not known. Sequencing was done on a sample of PBMCs or a T cell subset sorted from them (not recorded which). The rearrangement uses TRBV5-1 and TRBJ2-5, with TRBD1 identical over 7 bases. The CDR3 bases are TGCGCCAGCAGCTTGGGGGACAGCCAGGGGGAGACCCAGTACTTC. Translating gives CASSLGDSQGETQYF. Full variable domain (outside the CDR3, taken from reference TRBV5-1 and TRBJ2-5): KAGVTQTPRYLIKTRGQQVTLSCSPISGHRSVSWYQQTPGQGLQFLFEYFSETQRNKGNFPGRFSGRQFSNSRSEMNVSTLELGDSALYLCASSLGDSQGETQYFGPGTRLLVL.